This T cell receptor beta chain emerged from a study of a mutant IDH1 vaccine in newly diagnosed glioma. Comment on this clone: Its target is unknown.

From germline, CDR1 is SQVTM and CDR2 ANQGSEA. Trimming shortened V by 4 bases and J by 2 bases, and 12 bases separated the two germline ends. The CDR3 is 13 amino acids. Indicated time point: week 35, safety follow-up. The study gave 300 ug of mutant IDH1 20-mer peptide per vaccine dose, with topical imiquimod. The method was immunoSEQ multiplex PCR; TCRdb's version includes in-frame clones alone and lacks a portion of them. The sample consists of around 50,000 clones, roughly three quarters of them appearing once. The chain uses TRBV29-1 and TRBJ2-7, with D maybe TRBD2 (5 bases). The material sequenced was PBMCs, taken from a glioma patient whose treatment included an IDH1 peptide vaccine. The origin of this receptor is a man between 40 and 49 years old with glioma. Here the CDR3 DNA reads TGCAGCGTTGTCCGGGGAAACACCTACGAGCAGTACTTC. Its protein product is CSVVRGNTYEQYF.